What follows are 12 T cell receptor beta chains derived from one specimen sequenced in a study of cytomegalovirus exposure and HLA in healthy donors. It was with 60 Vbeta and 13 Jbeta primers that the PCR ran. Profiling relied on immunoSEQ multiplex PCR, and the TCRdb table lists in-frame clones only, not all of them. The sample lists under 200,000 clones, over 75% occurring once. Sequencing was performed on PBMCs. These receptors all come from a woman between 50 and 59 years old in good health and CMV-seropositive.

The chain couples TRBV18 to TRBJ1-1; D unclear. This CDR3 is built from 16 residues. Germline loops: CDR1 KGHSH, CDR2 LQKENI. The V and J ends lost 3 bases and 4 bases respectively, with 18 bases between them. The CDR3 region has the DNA TGTGCCAGCTCACCCATCGTGAGCCGGGAGGCCACTGAAGCTTTCTTT. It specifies CASSPIVSREATEAFF.

The CDR3 loop is CASTTGQASYEQYF. CDR3 sequence (DNA): TGCGCCAGCACAACAGGACAGGCCTCCTACGAGCAGTACTTC. The chain combines TRBV5-1 with TRBJ2-7, with 7 bases identical to TRBD1. The CDR3 spans 14 residues. Germline assignment: CDR1 SGHRS and CDR2 YFSETQ. V trimming: 6 bases; J trimming: 0 bases; junction bases outside the gene matches: 6. Drawing the rest from reference TRBV5-1 and TRBJ2-7, the complete variable domain is KAGVTQTPRYLIKTRGQQVTLSCSPISGHRSVSWYQQTPGQGLQFLFEYFSETQRNKGNFPGRFSGRQFSNSRSEMNVSTLELGDSALYLCASTTGQASYEQYFGPGTRLTVT.

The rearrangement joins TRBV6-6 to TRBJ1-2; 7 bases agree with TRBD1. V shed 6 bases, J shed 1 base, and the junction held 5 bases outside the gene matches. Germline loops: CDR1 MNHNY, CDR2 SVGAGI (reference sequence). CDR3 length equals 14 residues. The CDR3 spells CASSQGGRNYGYTF. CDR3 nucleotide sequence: TGTGCCAGCAGCCAAGGGGGCCGTAACTATGGCTACACCTTC.

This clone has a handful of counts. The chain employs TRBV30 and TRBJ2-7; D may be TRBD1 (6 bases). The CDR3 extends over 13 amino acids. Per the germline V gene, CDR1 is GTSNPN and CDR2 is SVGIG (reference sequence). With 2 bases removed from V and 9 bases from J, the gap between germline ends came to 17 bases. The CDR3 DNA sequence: TGTGCCTGGAGTCTAGGACAGCGGAAGGTGCAGTACTTC. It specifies CAWSLGQRKVQYF.

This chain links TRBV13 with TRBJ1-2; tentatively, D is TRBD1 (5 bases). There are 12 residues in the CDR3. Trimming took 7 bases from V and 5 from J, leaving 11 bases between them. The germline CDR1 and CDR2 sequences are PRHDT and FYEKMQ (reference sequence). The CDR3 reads CASNRRLYGYTF. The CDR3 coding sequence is TGTGCCAGCAACAGGCGGCTTTATGGCTACACCTTC.

CDR3 protein: CASSSIQGWNTGELFF. CDR3 nucleotide sequence: TGTGCCAGCAGCTCAATCCAGGGTTGGAACACCGGGGAGCTGTTTTTT. The J gene is TRBJ2-2, the V gene TRBV5-6; D is possibly TRBD1 (5 bases). The V end was cut by 3 bases, the J end by 1 base, with 13 bases between. The CDR3 consists of 16 residues. Per the germline V gene, CDR1 is SGHDT and CDR2 is YYEEEE. The full variable domain, rest sourced from reference TRBV5-6 and TRBJ2-2, is DAGVTQSPTHLIKTRGQQVTLRCSPKSGHDTVSWYQQALGQGPQFIFQYYEEEERQRGNFPDRFSGHQFPNYSSELNVNALLLGDSALYLCASSSIQGWNTGELFFGEGSRLTVL.

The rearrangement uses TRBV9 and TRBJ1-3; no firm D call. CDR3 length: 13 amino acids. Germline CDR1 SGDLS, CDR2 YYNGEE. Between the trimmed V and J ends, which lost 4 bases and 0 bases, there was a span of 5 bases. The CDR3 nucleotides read TGTGCCAGCAGCCTCAGCTCTGGAAACACCATATATTTT. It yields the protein CASSLSSGNTIYF.

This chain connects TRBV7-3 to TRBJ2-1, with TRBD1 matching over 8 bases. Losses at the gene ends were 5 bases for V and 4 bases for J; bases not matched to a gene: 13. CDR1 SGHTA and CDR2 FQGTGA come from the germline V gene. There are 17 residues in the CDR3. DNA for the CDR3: TGTGCCAGCAGCCCTAACGCAGGGACAGGCCCTTACAATGAGCAGTTCTTC. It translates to CASSPNAGTGPYNEQFF.

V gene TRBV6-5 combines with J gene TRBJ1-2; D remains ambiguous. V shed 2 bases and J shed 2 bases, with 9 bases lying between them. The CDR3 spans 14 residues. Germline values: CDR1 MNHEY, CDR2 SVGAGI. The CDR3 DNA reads TGTGCCAGCAGTTACATGGGCAGCAACTATGGCTACACCTTC. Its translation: CASSYMGSNYGYTF.

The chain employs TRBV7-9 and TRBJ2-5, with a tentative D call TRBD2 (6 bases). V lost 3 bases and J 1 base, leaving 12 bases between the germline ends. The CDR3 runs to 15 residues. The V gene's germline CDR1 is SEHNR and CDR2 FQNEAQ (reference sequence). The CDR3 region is CASSLGGAAQETQYF. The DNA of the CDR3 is TGTGCCAGCAGCTTGGGGGGAGCCGCCCAAGAGACCCAGTACTTC.

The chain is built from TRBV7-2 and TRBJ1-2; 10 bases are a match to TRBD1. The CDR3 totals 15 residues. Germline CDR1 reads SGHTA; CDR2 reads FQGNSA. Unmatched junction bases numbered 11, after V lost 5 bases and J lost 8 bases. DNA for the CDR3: TGTGCCAGCAGCCCACGACAGGGGGCGAGTAGCGGCTACACCTTC. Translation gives CASSPRQGASSGYTF.

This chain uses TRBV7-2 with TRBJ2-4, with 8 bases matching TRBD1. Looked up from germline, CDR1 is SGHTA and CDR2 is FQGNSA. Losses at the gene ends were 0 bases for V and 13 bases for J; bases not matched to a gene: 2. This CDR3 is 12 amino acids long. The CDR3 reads CASSLARDRQYF. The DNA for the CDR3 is TGTGCCAGCAGCTTAGCCCGGGACAGGCAGTACTTC.